A single sample is the source of the 28 T cell receptor beta chains below, sequenced in a study of vaccination and CD4 T cells after COVID-19. These receptors lack a known antigen. Cultured CD4+ T cells had their DNA profiled by the Oncomine TCR Beta short-read assay. MiXCR, run by TCRdb on the PCR reads, gives a single entry per CDR3 protein. Of some 15,000 distinct CDR3 sequences listed, nearly 75% are singletons. Treatment: approximately nine-day PBMC culture with coronavirus spike peptide pools or control peptides (ViraFEST assay). Material for sequencing was CD4+ T cells from blood, cultured in vitro. The receptors stem from a human donor who had recovered from COVID-19.

The chain carries TRBV18 and TRBJ1-2; perhaps TRBD1 as D (6 bases). The germline V and J ends were trimmed by 5 bases and 6 bases, with 31 bases remaining between them. This CDR3 region has 19 residues. Germline-derived CDR1 and CDR2 are KGHSH and LQKENI. CDR3 in DNA: TGTGCCAGCTCATCTCTATATGGACAAGGGGGGCCCGGGGGAAATGGCTACACCTTC. Translation: CASSSLYGQGGPGGNGYTF.

This clonotype has just a few counts. This chain joins TRBV6-2 or TRBV6-3 and TRBJ1-1; D is unclear. Per germline, CDR1 MNHEY and CDR2 SVGEGT. V was cut by 2 bases and J by 3 bases, with 7 bases left in between. The CDR3 length is 13 residues. CDR3 in DNA: TGTGCCAGCAGTTACATAGGTTACACTGAAGCTTTCTTT. Translating it yields CASSYIGYTEAFF.

This sequence joins TRBV12-3 or TRBV12-4 and TRBJ1-3; D is unresolved. CDR3 length: 13 residues. V lost 6 bases, J lost 4 bases, and 10 bases lay in between. The CDR3 loop is CASSLARGNTIYF. DNA for the CDR3: TGTGCCAGCAGCCTCGCCAGAGGAAACACCATATATTTT.

This clonotype showed up just a few times. The CDR3 DNA is TGCAGTGCCAACCTCCAGGGGAATCAGCCCCAGCATTTT. As protein: CSANLQGNQPQHF. The rearrangement joins TRBV20-1 to TRBJ1-5, with D tentatively TRBD1 (6 bases). This CDR3 has 13 residues. Trimming removed 6 bases at V and 4 bases at J, with 13 bases between. The germline V gene has CDR1 DFQATT and CDR2 SNEGSKA (reference sequence).

This chain links TRBV6-5 with TRBJ2-4; D is unclear. Germline V gene lookup returns CDR1 MNHEY and CDR2 SVGAGI. The CDR3 length is 15 residues. The V end lost 0 bases, the J end lost 3 bases, and 9 bases lay between the germline ends. CDR3 in DNA: TGTGCCAGCAGTTACTCGTCCTGGGGCAAAAACATTCAGTACTTC. Translated, it gives CASSYSSWGKNIQYF.

The chain combines TRBV24-1 with TRBJ2-5; tentatively, D is TRBD2 (6 bases). Germline lookup yields CDR1 KGHDR and CDR2 SFDVKD. Trimming pared 3 bases from V and 1 base from J, leaving 8 bases between. The CDR3 runs to 14 residues. CDR3 nucleotide sequence: TGTGCCACCAGTGATCGGAGGGCCCAAGAGACCCAGTACTTC. Translation gives CATSDRRAQETQYF.

The chain has TRBV7-3 and TRBJ1-6, with D unresolved. V was trimmed by 5 bases and J by 7 bases, leaving 6 bases between them. The germline V gene has CDR1 SGHTA and CDR2 FQGTGA. The CDR3 length is 12 residues. The CDR3 loop reads CASSGRNSPLHF. CDR3 coding DNA: TGTGCCAGCAGCGGCAGGAATTCACCCCTCCACTTT.

The chain joins TRBV27 to TRBJ1-1, with 12 positions matching TRBD1. CDR1 is MNHEY, CDR2 SMNVEV, per germline (reference sequence). The CDR3 has 17 amino acids. J was trimmed by 0 bases and V by 6 bases; bases with no gene match: 8. The CDR3 loop is CASSRRDRGLVNTEAFF. The CDR3 DNA reads as TGTGCCAGCAGCCGCCGGGACAGGGGGCTGGTGAACACTGAAGCTTTCTTT.

V gene TRBV6-2 or TRBV6-3 combines with J gene TRBJ2-4; D could derive from TRBD1 or TRBD2 (5 bases each). V shed 6 bases and J shed 3 bases, with 18 bases lying between them. This CDR3 is built from 16 residues. Germline CDR1 reads MNHEY; CDR2 reads SVGEGT. The CDR3 sequence is CASRGADTLLKNIQYF. In nucleotides, the CDR3 is TGTGCCAGCAGAGGAGCGGACACCCTGCTCAAAAACATTCAGTACTTC.

The chain joins TRBV27 to TRBJ2-3, with TRBD1 identical over 7 bases. The germline V gene encodes CDR1 MNHEY and CDR2 SMNVEV (reference sequence). This CDR3 contains 15 residues. Trimming cost V 4 bases and J 1 base; bases outside gene matches: 5. The CDR3 loop reads CASSSQGTGTDTQYF. CDR3 in DNA: TGTGCCAGCAGTTCTCAAGGGACAGGCACAGATACGCAGTATTTT.

In this sample, this clonotype turned up once. This rearrangement joins TRBV27 to TRBJ1-5, with D hard to call. The CDR3 spans 16 residues. CDR1 is MNHEY, CDR2 SMNVEV, per germline (reference sequence). V lost 5 bases and J lost 1, with 15 bases in between. The CDR3 loop reads CASSPFDGKSNQPQHF. The CDR3 nucleotides read TGTGCCAGCAGTCCCTTCGACGGGAAAAGCAATCAGCCCCAGCATTTT.

This chain links TRBV10-3 with TRBJ1-5; no firm D call. Germline V gene data show CDR1 as ENHRY and CDR2 as SYGVKD. V shed 3 bases and J shed 9 bases, with 9 bases lying between them. The CDR3 loop spans 12 amino acids. CDR3 DNA sequence: TGTGCCATCAGTGATGGGCCGACGCCCCAGCATTTT. Translation gives CAISDGPTPQHF.

This clonotype was detected a few times. The rearrangement joins TRBV7-3 to TRBJ1-6; D uncertain. Trimming left V 5 bases short and J 0 bases short, with 8 bases between. CDR3 length equals 15 residues. Per the germline V gene, CDR1 is SGHTA and CDR2 is FQGTGA. CDR3 in DNA: TGTGCCAGCAGCCTCGATAGCTCCTATAATTCACCCCTCCACTTT. Amino acid sequence: CASSLDSSYNSPLHF.

The rearrangement uses TRBV7-3 and TRBJ1-5; D not resolved. The V and J ends lost 1 base and 4 bases respectively, with 11 bases between them. This CDR3 comprises 15 residues. Looked up from germline, CDR1 is SGHTA and CDR2 is FQGTGA. CDR3: CASSLMLGSNQPQHF. The CDR3 DNA follows: TGTGCCAGCAGCTTAATGTTGGGCAGTAATCAGCCCCAGCATTTT.

By proportion, this clonotype is large. The chain couples TRBV7-2 to TRBJ2-3; no clear D. The ends were cut back, 4 bases at V and 2 bases at J, with 4 bases in the middle. This CDR3 spans 12 amino acids. The germline V gene encodes CDR1 SGHTA and CDR2 FQGNSA. For the CDR3, the DNA is TGTGCCAGCAGCTCCTACACAGATACGCAGTATTTT. It yields the protein CASSSYTDTQYF.

This chain uses TRBV19 with TRBJ1-5, with TRBD1 identical over 7 bases. This CDR3 is built from 13 residues. CDR1 is LNHDA and CDR2 is SQIVND in the germline V gene (reference sequence). The junction had 3 bases not matched to a gene; V was cut back by 4 bases and J by 6 bases. This chain's CDR3 is CASSRPGGQPQHF. The CDR3 DNA reads TGTGCCAGTAGTAGGCCAGGGGGTCAGCCCCAGCATTTT.

The V and J genes are TRBV29-1 and TRBJ1-1; the D is unclear. The CDR3 sequence is 13 residues long. The V end was cut by 5 bases, the J end by 1 base, with 11 bases between. Looked up from germline, CDR1 is SQVTM and CDR2 is ANQGSEA. This CDR3 is CSVSALSNTEAFF. The CDR3 coding sequence is TGCAGCGTTTCAGCCCTCTCGAACACTGAAGCTTTCTTT.

The rearrangement links TRBV28 to TRBJ1-3, with 7 positions matching TRBD1. V dropped 2 bases and J dropped 4; count of bases not matched to a gene: 2. CDR1 is MDHEN, CDR2 SYDVKM, per germline. The CDR3 length is 14 residues. CDR3 sequence reads: CASSLDRVGNTIYF. The DNA of the CDR3 is TGTGCCAGCAGTTTAGACAGGGTGGGAAACACCATATATTTT.

This clonotype was counted once. The chain links TRBV19 to TRBJ1-2; D might be TRBD1 (6 bases). Trimming stripped 1 base from V and 9 bases from J, with 15 bases between. Germline V gives CDR1 LNHDA, CDR2 SQIVND (reference sequence). This CDR3 has 14 amino acids. The CDR3 nucleotides read TGTGCCAGTAGTATAGTTGGAGGGGGTGACAGCTACACCTTC. It specifies CASSIVGGGDSYTF.

Turning to this clonotype: The junction and the germline gene differ at one end; a read error may be behind it. J is TRBJ2-1 and V is TRBV7-7; the match to TRBD2 covers 7 bases. The germline V gene has CDR1 SSHAT and CDR2 FNYEAQ (reference sequence). CDR3 size: 14 residues. CDR3 bases: TGTGCTAGCAGCTTAGAGGTAGGACTAGTTCGGCAGTTCTTC. It encodes CASSLEVGLVRQFF.

The V call is TRBV12-3 or TRBV12-4, the J call TRBJ1-1, with D unresolved. This CDR3 is built from 15 residues. Trimming took off 6 bases at V and 0 bases at J, with 14 bases between the two ends. CDR3 DNA: TGTGCCAGCAGGCGAGGACGTCACATGAACACTGAAGCTTTCTTT. Protein product: CASRRGRHMNTEAFF.

J is TRBJ2-3 and V is TRBV28, with D tentatively TRBD2 (6 bases). The V and J ends lost 4 bases and 1 base respectively, with 15 bases between them. The germline V gene has CDR1 MDHEN and CDR2 SYDVKM. This CDR3 is built from 16 residues. CDR3 sequence reads: CASSSPLGEGTDTQYF. The CDR3 DNA reads TGTGCCAGCAGTTCTCCCTTGGGGGAGGGCACAGATACGCAGTATTTT. Complete variable domain (other parts from reference TRBV28 and TRBJ2-3): DVKVTQSSRYLVKRTGEKVFLECVQDMDHENMFWYRQDPGLGLRLIYFSYDVKMKEKGDIPEGYSVSREKKERFSLILESASTNQTSMYLCASSSPLGEGTDTQYFGPGTRLTVL.

This clonotype was observed a handful of times. V gene TRBV18 combines with J gene TRBJ1-2, with 12 bases matching TRBD1. The CDR3 is made up of 18 amino acids. V lost 6 bases, J lost 0 bases, and 11 bases stayed unmatched. Germline CDR1 reads KGHSH; CDR2 reads LQKENI. DNA for the CDR3: TGTGCCAGCTCCCTTCAACCGGGACAGGGGGCACCTAACTATGGCTACACCTTC. Its protein product is CASSLQPGQGAPNYGYTF.

This chain links TRBV10-3 with TRBJ1-2; a weak D match, TRBD1 (6 bases). Germline V CDR1 and CDR2: ENHRY, SYGVKD. This CDR3 region has 13 residues. V lost 3 bases, J lost 5 bases, and 10 bases lay in between. The CDR3 DNA reads TGTGCCATCAGTGAAGACAGGAAATATGGCTACACCTTC. It specifies CAISEDRKYGYTF.

This clonotype was seen more than once but under ten times. The chain has TRBV19 and TRBJ1-5; 7 bases agree with TRBD1. CDR3 length: 15 residues. V gave up 8 bases and J gave up 7 bases; unmatched junction bases: 14. Per the germline V gene, CDR1 is LNHDA and CDR2 is SQIVND (reference sequence). The CDR3 DNA sequence: TGTGCCAGTCAGGCCCAGGACAGGCGGAGCCAGCCCCAGCATTTT. The encoded protein is CASQAQDRRSQPQHF.

This clonotype was found a few times. The rearrangement uses TRBV24-1 and TRBJ2-5; TRBD1 aligns across 7 bases. The germline gives CDR1 KGHDR, CDR2 SFDVKD. There are 15 residues in the CDR3. J lost 5 bases, V lost 0 bases, and 5 bases had no gene match. The CDR3 DNA is TGTGCCACCAGTGATTTGAGGGGGCGGCAGGAGACCCAGTACTTC. As protein: CATSDLRGRQETQYF.

The CDR3 loop reads CASSYAAGTGASPLHF. The CDR3 region has the DNA TGTGCCAGCAGTTACGCTGCCGGGACAGGGGCTTCACCCCTCCACTTT. The gene calls are TRBV6-5 and TRBJ1-6; 10 bases agree with TRBD1. The V segment lost 2 bases and the J segment 9 bases; nucleotides outside the gene matches: 7. CDR1 MNHEY and CDR2 SVGAGI come from the germline V gene. The CDR3 extends over 16 amino acids.

The rearrangement uses TRBV12-3 or TRBV12-4 and TRBJ1-1, with D unclear. Trimming stripped 5 bases from V and 1 base from J, with 14 bases between. This CDR3 has 15 residues. CDR3 loop: CASSLTFGGNTEAFF. As DNA, the CDR3 is TGTGCCAGCAGTCTCACTTTCGGCGGGAACACTGAAGCTTTCTTT.